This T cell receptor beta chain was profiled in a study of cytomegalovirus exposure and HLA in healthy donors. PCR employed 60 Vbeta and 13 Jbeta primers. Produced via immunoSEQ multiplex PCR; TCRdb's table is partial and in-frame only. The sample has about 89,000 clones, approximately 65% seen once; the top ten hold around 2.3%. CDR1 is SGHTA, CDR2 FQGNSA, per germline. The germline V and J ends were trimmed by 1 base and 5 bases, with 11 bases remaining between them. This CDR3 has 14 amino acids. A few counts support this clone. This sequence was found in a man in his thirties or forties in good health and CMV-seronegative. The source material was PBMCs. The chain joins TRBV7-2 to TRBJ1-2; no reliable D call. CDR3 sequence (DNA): TGTGCCAGCAGCTTAGGGGCAGATAATTATGGCTACACCTTC. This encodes CASSLGADNYGYTF.